This T cell receptor (beta chain) was observed in a study of blood T cell repertoires in COVID-19. The overall study: The United States, Italy and Spain provided the acute and convalescent COVID-19 samples. Sources were T cells, B-cell-depleted T cells, or PBMCs; the material itself was cDNA or gDNA.

The germline V and J ends were trimmed by 0 bases and 9 bases, with 13 bases remaining between them. The germline V gene has CDR1 SGHRS and CDR2 YFSETQ. The CDR3 has 14 residues. Original processing methods: Amplification with reference gene primers provided the estimates of nucleated cell counts. TCRdb keeps only in-frame clones here, not all; method: immunoSEQ multiplex PCR. From that table come the V and J calls and clone size; the DNA was used to work out D and trimming. The table records approximately 240,000 clones, 65% to 85% of them present only once. The receptor was isolated from a woman in her 40s with active or convalescent COVID-19. The chain recombines TRBV5-1 with TRBJ2-1; D is perhaps TRBD2 (5 bases). The sequenced sample was peripheral blood. The DNA for the CDR3 is TGCGCCAGCAGCTTGGTGGCGGGCTTGGGTGAGCAGTTCTTC. It codes for CASSLVAGLGEQFF.